The clone carrying this TCR beta chain has only a few counts. Antigen specificity is unknown. This sample stems from a study of T cell repertoires in cytomegalovirus infection. Study background: Both CMV infection and a matching HLA type were indicated by public TCR beta signatures.

Per germline, CDR1 KGHSH and CDR2 LQKENI. V lost 3 bases and J 3 bases, leaving 6 bases between the germline ends. The CDR3 totals 13 residues. TCRdb re-called the reads with MiXCR, one entry per CDR3 protein. This table holds 150,000 to 200,000 distinct CDR3 sequences, roughly a fifth found once. Study-wide points: Ex vivo responses were dominated by HLA-C-restricted CMV-specific TCR beta clonotypes. Based on cumulative public TCR beta family frequency, carriers of CMV plus the relevant HLA were identified.

The receptor was isolated from a human donor in good health (CMV status not recorded). Some clones in this sample may be carry-over from other donors' samples. The chain joins TRBV18 to TRBJ1-3; the D is unclear. The sample taken for sequencing was PBMCs. The CDR3 sequence: CASSPTDGNTIYF. CDR3 coding DNA: TGTGCCAGCTCACCCACAGATGGAAACACCATATATTTT.